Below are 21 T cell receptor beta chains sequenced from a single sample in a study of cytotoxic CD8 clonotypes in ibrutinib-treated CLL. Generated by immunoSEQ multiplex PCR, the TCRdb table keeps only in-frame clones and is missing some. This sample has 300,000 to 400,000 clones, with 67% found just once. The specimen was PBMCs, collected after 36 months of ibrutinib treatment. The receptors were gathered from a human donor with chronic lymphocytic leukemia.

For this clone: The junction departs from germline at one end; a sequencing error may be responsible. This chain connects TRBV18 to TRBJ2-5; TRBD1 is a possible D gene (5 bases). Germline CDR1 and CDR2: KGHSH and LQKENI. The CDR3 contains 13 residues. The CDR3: CAGSGQSQETQYF. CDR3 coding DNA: TGTGCCGGCTCCGGACAATCCCAAGAGACCCAGTACTTC.

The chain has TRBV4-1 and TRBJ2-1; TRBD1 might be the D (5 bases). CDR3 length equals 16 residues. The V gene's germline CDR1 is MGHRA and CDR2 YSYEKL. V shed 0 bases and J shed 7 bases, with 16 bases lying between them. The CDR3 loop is CASSQETGQWINEQFF. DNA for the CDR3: TGCGCCAGCAGCCAAGAAACAGGTCAATGGATAAATGAGCAGTTCTTC.

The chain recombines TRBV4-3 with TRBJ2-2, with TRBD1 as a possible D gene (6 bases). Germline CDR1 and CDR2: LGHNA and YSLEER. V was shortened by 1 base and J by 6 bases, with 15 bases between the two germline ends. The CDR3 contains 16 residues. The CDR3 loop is CASSQVAGTPSGELFF. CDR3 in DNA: TGCGCCAGCAGCCAAGTGGCAGGGACACCATCCGGGGAGCTGTTTTTT.

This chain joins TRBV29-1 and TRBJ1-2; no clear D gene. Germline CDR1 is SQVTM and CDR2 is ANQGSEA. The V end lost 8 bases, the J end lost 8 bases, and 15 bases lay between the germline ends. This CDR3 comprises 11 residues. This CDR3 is CSLHSEEGYTF. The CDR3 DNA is TGCAGCCTTCATTCAGAAGAAGGCTACACCTTC.

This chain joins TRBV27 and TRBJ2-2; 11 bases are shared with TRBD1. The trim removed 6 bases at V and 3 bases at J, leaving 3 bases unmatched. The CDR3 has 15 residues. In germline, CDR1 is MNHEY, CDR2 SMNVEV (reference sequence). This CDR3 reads CASRPGQGDTGELFF. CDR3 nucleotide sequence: TGTGCCAGCAGGCCGGGACAGGGGGACACCGGGGAGCTGTTTTTT.

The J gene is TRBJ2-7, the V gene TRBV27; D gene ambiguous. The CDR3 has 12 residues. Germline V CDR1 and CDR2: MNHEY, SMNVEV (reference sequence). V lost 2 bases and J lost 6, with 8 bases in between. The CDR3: CASSLLGSEQYF. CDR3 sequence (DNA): TGTGCCAGCAGTTTACTAGGAAGCGAGCAGTACTTC.

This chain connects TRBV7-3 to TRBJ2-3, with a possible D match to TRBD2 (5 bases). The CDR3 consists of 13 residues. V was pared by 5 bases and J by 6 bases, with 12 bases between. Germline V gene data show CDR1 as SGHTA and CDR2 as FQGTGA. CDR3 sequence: CASSKLDGDTQYF. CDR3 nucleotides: TGTGCCAGCAGCAAACTAGATGGGGATACGCAGTATTTT.

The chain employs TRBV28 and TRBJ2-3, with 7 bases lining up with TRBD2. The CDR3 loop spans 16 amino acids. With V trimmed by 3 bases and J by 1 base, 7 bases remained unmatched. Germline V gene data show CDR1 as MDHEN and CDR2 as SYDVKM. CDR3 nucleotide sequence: TGTGCCAGCAGTTTCTGGACGGGAGGTCGCACAGATACGCAGTATTTT. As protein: CASSFWTGGRTDTQYF.

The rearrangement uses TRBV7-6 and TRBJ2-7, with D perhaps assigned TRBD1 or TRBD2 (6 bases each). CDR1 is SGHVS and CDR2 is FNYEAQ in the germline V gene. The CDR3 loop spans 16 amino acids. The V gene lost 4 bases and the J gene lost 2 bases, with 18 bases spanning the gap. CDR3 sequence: CASSSSINRGAYEQYF. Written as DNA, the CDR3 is TGTGCCAGCAGCTCCTCTATAAATAGGGGGGCCTACGAGCAGTACTTC.

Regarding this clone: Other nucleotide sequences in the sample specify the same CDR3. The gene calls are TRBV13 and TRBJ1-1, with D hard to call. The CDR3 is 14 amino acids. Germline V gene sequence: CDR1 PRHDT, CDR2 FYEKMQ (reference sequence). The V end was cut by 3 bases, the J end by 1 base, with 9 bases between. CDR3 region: CASSLGRGNTEAFF. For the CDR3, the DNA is TGTGCCAGCAGCTTGGGTCGGGGGAACACTGAAGCTTTCTTT.

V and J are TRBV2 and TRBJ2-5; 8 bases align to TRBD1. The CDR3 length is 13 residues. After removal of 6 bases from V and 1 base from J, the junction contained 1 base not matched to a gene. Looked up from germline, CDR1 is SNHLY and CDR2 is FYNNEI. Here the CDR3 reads CASRDRVQETQYF. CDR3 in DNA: TGTGCCAGCAGGGACAGGGTCCAAGAGACCCAGTACTTC.

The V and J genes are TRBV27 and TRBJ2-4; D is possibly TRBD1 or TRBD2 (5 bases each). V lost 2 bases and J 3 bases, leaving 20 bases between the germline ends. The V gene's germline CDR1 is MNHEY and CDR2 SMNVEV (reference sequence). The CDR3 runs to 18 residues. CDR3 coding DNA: TGTGCCAGCAGTTTAGGGGCCTCGGGGTCGGAAGGCAAAAACATTCAGTACTTC. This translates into CASSLGASGSEGKNIQYF.

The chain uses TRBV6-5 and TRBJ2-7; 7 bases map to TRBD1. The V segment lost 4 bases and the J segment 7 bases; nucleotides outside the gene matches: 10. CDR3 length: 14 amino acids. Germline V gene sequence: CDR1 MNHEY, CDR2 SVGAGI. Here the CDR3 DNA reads TGTGCCAGCAGTTGGCGACAGGGATCGTGGGAGCAGTACTTC. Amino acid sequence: CASSWRQGSWEQYF.

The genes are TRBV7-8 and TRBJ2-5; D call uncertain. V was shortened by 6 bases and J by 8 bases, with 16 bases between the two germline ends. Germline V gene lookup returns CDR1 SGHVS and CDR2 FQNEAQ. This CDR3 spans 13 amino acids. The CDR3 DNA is TGTGCCAGCAGGTCACGTGAGAGAGAAACCCAGTACTTC. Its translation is CASRSRERETQYF.

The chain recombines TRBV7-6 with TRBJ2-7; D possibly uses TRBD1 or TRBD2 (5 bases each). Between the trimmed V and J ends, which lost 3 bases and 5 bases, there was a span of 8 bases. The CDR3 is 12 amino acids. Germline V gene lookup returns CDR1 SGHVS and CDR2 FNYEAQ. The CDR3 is CASSFRGDEQYF. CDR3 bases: TGTGCCAGCAGCTTCCGGGGCGACGAGCAGTACTTC.

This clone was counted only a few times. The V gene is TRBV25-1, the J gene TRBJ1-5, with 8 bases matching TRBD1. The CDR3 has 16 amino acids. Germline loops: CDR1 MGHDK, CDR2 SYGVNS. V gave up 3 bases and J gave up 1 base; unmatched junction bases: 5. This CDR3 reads CASSDWTGSSNQPQHF. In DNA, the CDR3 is TGTGCCAGCAGTGATTGGACAGGGTCAAGCAATCAGCCCCAGCATTTT. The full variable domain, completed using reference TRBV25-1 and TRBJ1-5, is EADIYQTPRYLVIGTGKKITLECSQTMGHDKMYWYQQDPGMELHLIHYSYGVNSTEKGDLSSESTVSRIRTEHFPLTLESARPSHTSQYLCASSDWTGSSNQPQHFGDGTRLSIL.

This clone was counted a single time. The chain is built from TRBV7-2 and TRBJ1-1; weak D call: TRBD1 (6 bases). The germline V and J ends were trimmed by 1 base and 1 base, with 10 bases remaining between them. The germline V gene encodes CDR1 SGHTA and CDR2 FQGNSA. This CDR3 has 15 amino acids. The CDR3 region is CASSLEGHPNTEAFF. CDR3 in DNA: TGTGCCAGCAGCTTAGAGGGACACCCGAACACTGAAGCTTTCTTT.

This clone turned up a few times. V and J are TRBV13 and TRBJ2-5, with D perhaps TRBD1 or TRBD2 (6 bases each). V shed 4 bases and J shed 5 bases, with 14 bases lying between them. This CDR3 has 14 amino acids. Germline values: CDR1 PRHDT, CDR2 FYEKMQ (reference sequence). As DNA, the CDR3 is TGTGCCAGCAGCTCTGGGGGGCACGCGGAGACCCAGTACTTC. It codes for CASSSGGHAETQYF.

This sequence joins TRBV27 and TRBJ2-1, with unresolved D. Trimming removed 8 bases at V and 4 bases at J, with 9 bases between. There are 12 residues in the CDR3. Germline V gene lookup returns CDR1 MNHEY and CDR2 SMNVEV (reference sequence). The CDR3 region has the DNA TGTGCCAGCGGGAACCCTTACAATGAGCAGTTCTTC. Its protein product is CASGNPYNEQFF.

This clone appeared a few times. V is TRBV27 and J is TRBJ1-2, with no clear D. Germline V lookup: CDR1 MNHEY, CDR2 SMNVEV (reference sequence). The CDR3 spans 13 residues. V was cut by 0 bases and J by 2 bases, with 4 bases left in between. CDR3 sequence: CASSLSGNYGYTF. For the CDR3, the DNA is TGTGCCAGCAGTTTATCCGGAAACTATGGCTACACCTTC.

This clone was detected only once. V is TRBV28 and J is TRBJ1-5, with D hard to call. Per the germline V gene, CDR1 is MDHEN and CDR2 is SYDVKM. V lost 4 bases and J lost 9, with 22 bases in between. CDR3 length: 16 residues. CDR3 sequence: CASSSAPAVPPVPQHF. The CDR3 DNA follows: TGTGCCAGCAGTTCCGCCCCTGCAGTTCCGCCGGTGCCCCAGCATTTT.